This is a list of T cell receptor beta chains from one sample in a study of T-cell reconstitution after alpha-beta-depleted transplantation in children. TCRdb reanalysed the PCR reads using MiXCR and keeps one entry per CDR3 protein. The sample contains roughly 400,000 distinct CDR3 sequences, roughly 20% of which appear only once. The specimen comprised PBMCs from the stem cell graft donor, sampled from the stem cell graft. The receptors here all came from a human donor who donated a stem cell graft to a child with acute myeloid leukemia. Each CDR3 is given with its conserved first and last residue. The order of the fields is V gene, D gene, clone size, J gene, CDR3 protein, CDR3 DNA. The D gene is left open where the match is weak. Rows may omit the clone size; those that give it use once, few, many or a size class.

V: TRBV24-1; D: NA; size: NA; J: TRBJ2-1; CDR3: CATSEMRAHYNEQFF; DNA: TGTGCCACCAGTGAGATGAGGGCACACTACAATGAGCAGTTCTTC
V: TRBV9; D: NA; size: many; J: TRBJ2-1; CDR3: CASSVGRGAQFDEQFF; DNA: TGTGCCAGCAGCGTAGGACGAGGGGCGCAGTTCGATGAGCAGTTCTTC
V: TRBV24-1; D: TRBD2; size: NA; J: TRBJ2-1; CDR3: CATSDLQTSGIGYEQFF; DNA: TGTGCCACCAGTGATCTACAGACTAGCGGGATAGGATATGAGCAGTTCTTC
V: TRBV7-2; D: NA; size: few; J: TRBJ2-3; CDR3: CASSRRGVLTDTQYF; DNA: TGTGCCAGCAGCCGCCGTGGGGTTTTGACAGATACGCAGTATTTT
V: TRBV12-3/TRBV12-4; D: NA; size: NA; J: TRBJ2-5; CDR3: CASSLRLSGDGETQYF; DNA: TGTGCCAGCAGTTTACGGCTCTCAGGGGACGGGGAGACCCAGTACTTC
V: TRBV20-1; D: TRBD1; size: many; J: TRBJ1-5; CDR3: CSAAQGDNQPQHF; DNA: TGCAGTGCTGCGCAGGGGGACAATCAGCCCCAGCATTTT
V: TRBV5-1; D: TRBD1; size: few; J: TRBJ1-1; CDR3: CASSFVDRVNTEAFF; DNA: TGCGCCAGCAGCTTTGTGGACAGGGTGAACACTGAAGCTTTCTTT
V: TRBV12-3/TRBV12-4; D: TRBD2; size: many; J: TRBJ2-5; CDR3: CASSLGAGETQYF; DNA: TGTGCCAGCAGTTTGGGAGCGGGGGAGACCCAGTACTTC
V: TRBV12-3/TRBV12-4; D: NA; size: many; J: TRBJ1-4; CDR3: CASSFQGSEKLFF; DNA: TGTGCCAGCAGTTTCCAGGGGTCGGAAAAACTGTTTTTT
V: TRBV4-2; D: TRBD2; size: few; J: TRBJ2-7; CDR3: CASSQDRLAGGGEQYF; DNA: TGTGCCAGCAGCCAAGATCGGCTAGCGGGAGGGGGAGAGCAGTACTTC
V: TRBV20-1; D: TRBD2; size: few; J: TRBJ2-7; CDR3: CSARPGLAASSYEQYF; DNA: TGCAGTGCTAGGCCGGGACTAGCGGCCAGCTCCTACGAGCAGTACTTC
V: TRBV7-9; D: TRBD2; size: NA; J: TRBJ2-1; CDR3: CASSFSGLLYNEQFF; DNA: TGTGCCAGCAGCTTTTCGGGACTACTCTACAATGAGCAGTTCTTC
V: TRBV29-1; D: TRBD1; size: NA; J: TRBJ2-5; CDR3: CSVESPGTGYGTQYF; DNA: TGCAGCGTTGAAAGCCCTGGGACAGGGTATGGGACCCAGTACTTC
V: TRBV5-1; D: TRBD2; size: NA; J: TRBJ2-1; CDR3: CASRASGNSYNEQFF; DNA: TGCGCCAGCAGGGCTAGCGGGAACTCCTACAATGAGCAGTTCTTC
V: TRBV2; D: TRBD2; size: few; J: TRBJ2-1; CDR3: CASNGLDLNEQFF; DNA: TGTGCCAGTAACGGACTAGACCTGAATGAGCAGTTCTTC
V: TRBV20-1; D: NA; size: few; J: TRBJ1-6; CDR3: CSATPSGTNNSPLHF; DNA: TGCAGTGCTACCCCCTCGGGGACAAATAATTCACCCCTCCACTTT